A selection of T cell receptor beta chains follows, all from one sample in a study of response to subunit inactivated influenza vaccine. TCRdb passed the RT-PCR reads through MiXCR, listing each CDR3 protein once. The sample lists a few hundred thousand distinct CDR3 sequences, approximately 10% occurring once. Another study also made use of these data, one on T cells expressing NK-cell markers.

This sample comprised PBMCs from blood, obtained on the day of vaccination. The source is a man aged 50-60 years who received an inactivated influenza vaccine. Both conserved end residues are part of each CDR3. The order of the fields is D gene, clone size, V gene, J gene, CDR3 length, CDR3 protein, CDR3 DNA. D genes are given only for firm matches. Not all rows give a size; the values are once, few, many and, for expanded clones, a class.

D gene: -
clone size: few
V gene: TRBV5-1
J gene: TRBJ2-5
CDR3 length: 14
CDR3 protein: CASSPQGSRETQYF
CDR3 DNA: TGCGCCAGCAGCCCACAGGGATCCCGAGAGACCCAGTACTTC

D gene: -
clone size: many
V gene: TRBV7-8
J gene: TRBJ2-1
CDR3 length: 16
CDR3 protein: CASSLGGPPLYNEQFF
CDR3 DNA: TGTGCCAGCAGCTTAGGGGGACCCCCTCTTTACAATGAGCAGTTCTTC

D gene: -
clone size: -
V gene: TRBV27
J gene: TRBJ2-7
CDR3 length: 15
CDR3 protein: CASSLSHPTAYEQYF
CDR3 DNA: TGTGCCAGCAGTTTAAGCCACCCGACGGCCTACGAGCAGTACTTC

D gene: TRBD1
clone size: few
V gene: TRBV5-1
J gene: TRBJ1-1
CDR3 length: 17
CDR3 protein: CASSPVVTGGRNTEAFF
CDR3 DNA: TGCGCCAGCAGCCCCGTTGTGACAGGGGGCCGGAACACTGAAGCTTTCTTT

D gene: -
clone size: few
V gene: TRBV12-3/TRBV12-4
J gene: TRBJ2-2
CDR3 length: 13
CDR3 protein: CAVDARDTGELFF
CDR3 DNA: TGTGCCGTCGACGCCAGGGATACCGGGGAGCTGTTTTTT

D gene: TRBD1
clone size: -
V gene: TRBV12-3/TRBV12-4
J gene: TRBJ1-5
CDR3 length: 15
CDR3 protein: CASSWTGGSNQPQHF
CDR3 DNA: TGTGCCAGCAGTTGGACAGGGGGTAGTAATCAGCCCCAGCATTTT

D gene: -
clone size: -
V gene: TRBV6-2/TRBV6-3
J gene: TRBJ2-1
CDR3 length: 14
CDR3 protein: CASSYNGAYNEQFF
CDR3 DNA: TGTGCCAGCAGTTATAACGGGGCCTACAATGAGCAGTTCTTC

D gene: -
clone size: few
V gene: TRBV5-1
J gene: TRBJ2-3
CDR3 length: 17
CDR3 protein: CASSPSTGTPTTDTQYF
CDR3 DNA: TGCGCCAGCAGCCCTTCTACCGGGACCCCTACCACAGATACGCAGTATTTT

D gene: -
clone size: once
V gene: TRBV10-3
J gene: TRBJ2-5
CDR3 length: 13
CDR3 protein: CAISRIFLETQYF
CDR3 DNA: TGTGCCATCAGCAGGATCTTCCTGGAGACCCAGTACTTC

D gene: -
clone size: few
V gene: TRBV10-3
J gene: TRBJ2-5
CDR3 length: 12
CDR3 protein: CAISDLKRTQYF
CDR3 DNA: TGTGCCATCAGTGACCTAAAGAGAACCCAGTACTTC